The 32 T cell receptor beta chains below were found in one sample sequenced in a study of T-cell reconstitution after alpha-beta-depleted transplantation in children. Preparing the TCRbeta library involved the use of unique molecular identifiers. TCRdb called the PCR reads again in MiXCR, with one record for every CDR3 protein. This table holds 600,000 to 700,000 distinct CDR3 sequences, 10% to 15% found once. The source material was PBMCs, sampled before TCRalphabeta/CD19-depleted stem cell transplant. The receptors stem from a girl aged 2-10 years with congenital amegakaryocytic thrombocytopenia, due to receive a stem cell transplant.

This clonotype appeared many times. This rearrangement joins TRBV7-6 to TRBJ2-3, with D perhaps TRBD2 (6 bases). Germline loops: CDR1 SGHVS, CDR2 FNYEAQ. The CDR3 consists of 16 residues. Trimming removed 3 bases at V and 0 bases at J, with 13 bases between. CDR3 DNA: TGTGCCAGCAGCTTGGTAGCGGCAGCTAGCACAGATACGCAGTATTTT. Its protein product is CASSLVAAASTDTQYF.

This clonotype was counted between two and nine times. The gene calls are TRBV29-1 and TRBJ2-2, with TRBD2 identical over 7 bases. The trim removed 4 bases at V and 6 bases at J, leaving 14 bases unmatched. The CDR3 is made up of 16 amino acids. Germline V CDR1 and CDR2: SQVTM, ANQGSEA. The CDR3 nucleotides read TGCAGCGTTGGCCTCCCTTGGGAGGGCCACGCCGGGGAGCTGTTTTTT. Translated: CSVGLPWEGHAGELFF.

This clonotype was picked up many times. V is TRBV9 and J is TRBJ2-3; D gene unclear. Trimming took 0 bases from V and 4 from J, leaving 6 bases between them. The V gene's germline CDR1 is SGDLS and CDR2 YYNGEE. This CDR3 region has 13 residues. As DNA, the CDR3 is TGTGCCAGCAGCGTAGTACTGCCAGATACGCAGTATTTT. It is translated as CASSVVLPDTQYF.

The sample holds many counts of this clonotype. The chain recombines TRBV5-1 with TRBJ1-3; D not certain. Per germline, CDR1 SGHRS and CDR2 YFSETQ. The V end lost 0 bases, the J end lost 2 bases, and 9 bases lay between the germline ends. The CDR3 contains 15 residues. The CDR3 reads CASSLGHATGNTIYF. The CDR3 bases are TGCGCCAGCAGCTTGGGACATGCCACTGGAAACACCATATATTTT.

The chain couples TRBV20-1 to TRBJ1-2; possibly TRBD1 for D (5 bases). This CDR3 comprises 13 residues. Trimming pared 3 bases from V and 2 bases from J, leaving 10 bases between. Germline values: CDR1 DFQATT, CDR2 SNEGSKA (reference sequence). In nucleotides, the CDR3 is TGCAGTGCTAGGCCCAGGGCGAACTATGGCTACACCTTC. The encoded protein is CSARPRANYGYTF.

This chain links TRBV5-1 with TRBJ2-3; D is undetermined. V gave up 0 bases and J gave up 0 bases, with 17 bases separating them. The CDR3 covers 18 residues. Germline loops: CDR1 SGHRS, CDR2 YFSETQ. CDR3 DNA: TGCGCCAGCAGCTTGGCCATGGCTTGGGGATCTAGCACAGATACGCAGTATTTT. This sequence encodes CASSLAMAWGSSTDTQYF.

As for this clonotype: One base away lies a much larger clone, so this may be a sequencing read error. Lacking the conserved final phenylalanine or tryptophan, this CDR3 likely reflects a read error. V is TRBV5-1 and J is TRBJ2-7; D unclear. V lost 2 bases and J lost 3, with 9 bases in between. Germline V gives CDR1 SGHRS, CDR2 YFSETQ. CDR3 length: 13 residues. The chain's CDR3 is CASSFYSLYEQYS. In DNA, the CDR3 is TGCGCCAGCAGCTTTTACTCCCTCTACGAGCAGTACTCC.

The CDR3 nucleotides are TGTGCCAGCAGTTTCGGGGCAGGACTAGCCAAAAACATTCAGTACTTC. This codes for CASSFGAGLAKNIQYF. The chain uses TRBV12-3 or TRBV12-4 and TRBJ2-4, with D possibly called TRBD1 or TRBD2 (5 bases each). V lost 3 bases and J lost 0, with 12 bases in between. CDR3 length: 16 amino acids.

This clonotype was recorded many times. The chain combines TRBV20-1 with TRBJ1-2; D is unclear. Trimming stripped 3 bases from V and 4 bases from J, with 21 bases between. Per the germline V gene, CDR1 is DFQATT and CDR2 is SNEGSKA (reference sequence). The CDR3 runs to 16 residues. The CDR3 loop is CSARTKNGGYRYGYTF. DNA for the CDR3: TGCAGTGCTAGGACAAAGAACGGAGGGTACCGCTATGGCTACACCTTC.

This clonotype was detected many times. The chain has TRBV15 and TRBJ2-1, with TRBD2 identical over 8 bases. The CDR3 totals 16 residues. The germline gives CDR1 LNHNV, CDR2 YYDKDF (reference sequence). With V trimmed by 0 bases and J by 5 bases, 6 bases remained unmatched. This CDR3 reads CATSRDLVTSDNEQFF. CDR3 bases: TGTGCCACCAGCAGAGATCTCGTGACTAGCGACAATGAGCAGTTCTTC.

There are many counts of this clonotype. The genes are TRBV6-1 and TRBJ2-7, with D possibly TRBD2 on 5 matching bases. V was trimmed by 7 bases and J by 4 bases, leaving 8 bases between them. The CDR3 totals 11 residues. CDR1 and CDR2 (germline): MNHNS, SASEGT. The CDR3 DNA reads TGTGCCAGCACCCGGACTTACGAGCAGTACTTC. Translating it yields CASTRTYEQYF.

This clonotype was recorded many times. The CDR3 protein is CASRDRGYEQYF. CDR3 coding DNA: TGTGCCAGCAGGGACAGGGGCTACGAGCAGTACTTC. This chain connects TRBV12-3 or TRBV12-4 to TRBJ2-7, with 9 bases identical to TRBD1. This CDR3 region has 12 residues. Trimming at V came to 6 bases and at J to 3 bases, leaving 0 bases not matched to a gene.

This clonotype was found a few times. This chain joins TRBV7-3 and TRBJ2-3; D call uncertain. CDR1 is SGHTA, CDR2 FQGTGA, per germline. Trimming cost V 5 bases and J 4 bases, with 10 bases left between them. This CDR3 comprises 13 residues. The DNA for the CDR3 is TGTGCCAGCAGCCGATCCCCGTCAGATACGCAGTATTTT. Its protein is CASSRSPSDTQYF.

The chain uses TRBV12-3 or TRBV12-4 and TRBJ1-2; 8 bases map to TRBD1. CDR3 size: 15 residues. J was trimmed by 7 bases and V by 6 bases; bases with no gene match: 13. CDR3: CASRINAGGEGGYTF. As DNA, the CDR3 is TGTGCCAGCAGAATTAACGCAGGGGGCGAGGGTGGCTACACCTTC.

CDR3 bases: TGCAGTGCTCCGACCGTCCAAGAGACCCAGTACTTC. This sequence encodes CSAPTVQETQYF. V gene TRBV20-1 combines with J gene TRBJ2-5; D remains unclear. CDR3 length: 12 amino acids. Trimming removed 5 bases from V and 1 base from J, with 8 bases in between. In germline, CDR1 is DFQATT, CDR2 SNEGSKA (reference sequence).

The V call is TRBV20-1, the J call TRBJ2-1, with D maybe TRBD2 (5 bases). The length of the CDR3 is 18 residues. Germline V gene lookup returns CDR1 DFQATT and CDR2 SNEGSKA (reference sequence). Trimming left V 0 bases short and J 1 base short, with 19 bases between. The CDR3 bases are TGCAGTGCTAGAGATATGAGGGCAGATAGGACGTCCTACAATGAGCAGTTCTTC. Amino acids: CSARDMRADRTSYNEQFF.

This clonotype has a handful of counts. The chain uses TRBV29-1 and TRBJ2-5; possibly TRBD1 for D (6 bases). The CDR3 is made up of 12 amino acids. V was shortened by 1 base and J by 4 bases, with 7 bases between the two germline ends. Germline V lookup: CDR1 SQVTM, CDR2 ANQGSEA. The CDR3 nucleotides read TGCAGCGTTGAAGCAGGGGCAGAGACCCAGTACTTC. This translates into CSVEAGAETQYF.

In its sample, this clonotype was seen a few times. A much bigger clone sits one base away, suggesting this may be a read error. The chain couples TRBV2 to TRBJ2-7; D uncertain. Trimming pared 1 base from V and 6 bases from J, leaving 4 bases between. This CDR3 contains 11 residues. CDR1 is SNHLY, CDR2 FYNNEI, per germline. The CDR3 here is CASSEEFEQYF. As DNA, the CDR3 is TGTGCCAGCAGTGAAGAGTTCGAGCAGTACTTC.

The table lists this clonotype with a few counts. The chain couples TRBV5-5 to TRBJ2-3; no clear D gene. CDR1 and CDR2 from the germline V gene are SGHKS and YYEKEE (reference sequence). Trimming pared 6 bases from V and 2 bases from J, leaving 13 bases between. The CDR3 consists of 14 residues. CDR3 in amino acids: CASTLGSYTDTQYF. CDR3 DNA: TGTGCCAGCACCCTGGGCAGCTACACAGATACGCAGTATTTT.

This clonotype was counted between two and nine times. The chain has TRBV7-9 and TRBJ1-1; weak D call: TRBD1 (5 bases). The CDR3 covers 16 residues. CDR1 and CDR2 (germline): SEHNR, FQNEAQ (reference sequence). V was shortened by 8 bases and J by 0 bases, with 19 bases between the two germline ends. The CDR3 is CASGQYQGPLNTEAFF. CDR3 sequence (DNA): TGTGCCAGCGGGCAGTATCAGGGTCCTTTGAACACTGAAGCTTTCTTT. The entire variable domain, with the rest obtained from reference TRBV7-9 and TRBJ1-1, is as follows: DTGVSQNPRHKITKRGQNVTFRCDPISEHNRLYWYRQTLGQGPEFLTYFQNEAQLEKSRLLSDRFSAERPKGSFSTLEIQRTEQGDSAMYLCASGQYQGPLNTEAFFGQGTRLTVV.

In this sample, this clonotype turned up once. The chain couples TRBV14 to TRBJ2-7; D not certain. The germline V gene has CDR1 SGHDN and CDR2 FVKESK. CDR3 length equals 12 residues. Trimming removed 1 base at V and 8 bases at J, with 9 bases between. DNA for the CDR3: TGTGCCAGCAGCCAAGTCGAACAAAAGCAGTACTTC. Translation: CASSQVEQKQYF.

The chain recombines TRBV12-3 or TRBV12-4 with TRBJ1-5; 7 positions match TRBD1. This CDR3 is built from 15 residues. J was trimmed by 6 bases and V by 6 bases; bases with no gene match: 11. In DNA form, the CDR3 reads TGTGCCAGCAGCCTCGGAGGGGGCCTTTTTCAGCCCCAGCATTTT. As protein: CASSLGGGLFQPQHF.

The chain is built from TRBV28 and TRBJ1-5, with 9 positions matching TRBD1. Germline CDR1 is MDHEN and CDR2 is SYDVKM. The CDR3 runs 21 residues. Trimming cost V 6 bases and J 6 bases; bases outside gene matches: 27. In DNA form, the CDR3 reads TGTGCCAGCAGACCGTTCAACAAGGGGGGACAGGGAAAACCCCACCGTCAGCCCCAGCATTTT. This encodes CASRPFNKGGQGKPHRQPQHF.

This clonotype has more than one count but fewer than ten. CDR3 sequence (DNA): TGTGCCAGCACCACTTCACTCCTCTCTGGAAACACCATATATTTT. This codes for CASTTSLLSGNTIYF. The chain couples TRBV7-8 to TRBJ1-3; D gene ambiguous. The CDR3 is made up of 15 amino acids. Germline V lookup: CDR1 SGHVS, CDR2 FQNEAQ. Between the trimmed V and J ends, which lost 7 bases and 0 bases, there was a span of 13 bases.

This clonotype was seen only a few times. The CDR3 is CASSPGGSGISYF. Here the CDR3 DNA reads TGTGCCAGCAGTCCCGGGGGGAGCGGGATCTCGTACTTC. The gene calls are TRBV12-3 or TRBV12-4 and TRBJ2-7; 7 bases agree with TRBD2. The CDR3 has 13 residues. V was clipped by 5 bases and J by 12 bases; unmatched bases: 13.

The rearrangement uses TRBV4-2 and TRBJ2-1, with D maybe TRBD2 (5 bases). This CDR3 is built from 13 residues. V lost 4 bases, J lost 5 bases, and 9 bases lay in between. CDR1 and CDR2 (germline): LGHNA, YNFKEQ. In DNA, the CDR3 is TGTGCCAGCAGCCGTTCCGGGAACAATGAGCAGTTCTTC. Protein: CASSRSGNNEQFF.

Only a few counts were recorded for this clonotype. CDR3 region: CASSLVGSGNTDTQYF. The CDR3 region has the DNA TGCGCCAGCAGCTTGGTAGGTAGCGGAAACACAGATACGCAGTATTTT. J is TRBJ2-3 and V is TRBV5-1, with D maybe TRBD2 (6 bases). Trimming took off 0 bases at V and 2 bases at J, with 13 bases between the two ends. The CDR3 contains 16 residues. Germline loops: CDR1 SGHRS, CDR2 YFSETQ.

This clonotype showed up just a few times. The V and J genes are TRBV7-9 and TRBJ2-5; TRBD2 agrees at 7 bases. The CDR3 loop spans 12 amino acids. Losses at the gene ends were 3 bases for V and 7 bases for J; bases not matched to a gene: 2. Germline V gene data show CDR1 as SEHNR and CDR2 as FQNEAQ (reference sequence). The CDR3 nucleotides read TGTGCCAGCAGCTTCCCGGGGGGGACCCAGTACTTC. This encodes CASSFPGGTQYF.

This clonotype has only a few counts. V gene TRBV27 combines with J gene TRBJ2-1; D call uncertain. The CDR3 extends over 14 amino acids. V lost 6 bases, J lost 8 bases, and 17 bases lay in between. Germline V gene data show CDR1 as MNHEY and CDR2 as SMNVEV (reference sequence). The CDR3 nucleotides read TGTGCCAGCAGAGCGAATCGGCCTCTTCATGAGCAGTTCTTC. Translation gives CASRANRPLHEQFF.

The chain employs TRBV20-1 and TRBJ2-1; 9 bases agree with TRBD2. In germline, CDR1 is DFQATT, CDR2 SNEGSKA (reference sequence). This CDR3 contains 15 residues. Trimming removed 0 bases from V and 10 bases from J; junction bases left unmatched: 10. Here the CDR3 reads CSARDRGVAGEEQFF. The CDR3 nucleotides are TGCAGTGCTAGAGATAGGGGAGTAGCGGGAGAAGAGCAGTTCTTC.

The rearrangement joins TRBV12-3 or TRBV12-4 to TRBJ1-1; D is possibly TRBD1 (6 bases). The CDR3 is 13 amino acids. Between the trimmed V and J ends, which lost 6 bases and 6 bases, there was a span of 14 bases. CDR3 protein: CASRITDSSEAFF. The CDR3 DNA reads TGTGCCAGCAGGATTACGGACAGTTCTGAAGCTTTCTTT.

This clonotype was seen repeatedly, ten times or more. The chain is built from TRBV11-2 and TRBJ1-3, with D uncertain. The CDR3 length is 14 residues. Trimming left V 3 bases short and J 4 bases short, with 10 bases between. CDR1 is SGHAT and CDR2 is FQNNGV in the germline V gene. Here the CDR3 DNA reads TGTGCCAGCAGCTTTCTAGGGAACGGAAACACCATATATTTT. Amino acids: CASSFLGNGNTIYF.